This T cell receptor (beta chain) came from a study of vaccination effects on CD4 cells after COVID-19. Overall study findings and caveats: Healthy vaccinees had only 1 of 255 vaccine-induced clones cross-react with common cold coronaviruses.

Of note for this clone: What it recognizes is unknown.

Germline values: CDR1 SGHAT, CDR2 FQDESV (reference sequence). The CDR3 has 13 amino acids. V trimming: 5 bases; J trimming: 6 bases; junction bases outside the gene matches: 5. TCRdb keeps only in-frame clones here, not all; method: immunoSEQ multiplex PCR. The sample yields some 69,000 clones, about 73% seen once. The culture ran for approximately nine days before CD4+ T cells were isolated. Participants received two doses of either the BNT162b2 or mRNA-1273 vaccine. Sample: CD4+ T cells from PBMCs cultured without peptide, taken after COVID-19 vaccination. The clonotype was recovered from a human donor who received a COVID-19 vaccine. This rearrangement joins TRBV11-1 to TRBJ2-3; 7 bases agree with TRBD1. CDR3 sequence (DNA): TGTGCCAGCAGCCTAGACAGGGCGGATACGCAGTATTTT. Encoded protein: CASSLDRADTQYF.